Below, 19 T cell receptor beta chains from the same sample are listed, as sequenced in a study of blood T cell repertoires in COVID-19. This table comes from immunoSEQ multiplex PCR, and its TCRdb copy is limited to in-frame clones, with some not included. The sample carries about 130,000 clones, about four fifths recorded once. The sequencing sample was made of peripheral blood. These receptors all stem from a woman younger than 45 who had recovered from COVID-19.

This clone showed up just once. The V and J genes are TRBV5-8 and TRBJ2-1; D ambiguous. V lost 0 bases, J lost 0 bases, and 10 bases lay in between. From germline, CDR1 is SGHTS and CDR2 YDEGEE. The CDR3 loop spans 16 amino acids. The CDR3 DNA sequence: TGTGCCAGCAGCTTGGTTTTCTCGAGCTCCTACAATGAGCAGTTCTTC. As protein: CASSLVFSSSYNEQFF.

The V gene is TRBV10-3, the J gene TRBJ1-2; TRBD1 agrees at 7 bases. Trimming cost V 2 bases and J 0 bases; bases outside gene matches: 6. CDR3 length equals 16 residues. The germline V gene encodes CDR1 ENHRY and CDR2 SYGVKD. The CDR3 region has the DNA TGTGCCATCAGTGAGGGTTTCAGGGGGGCTAACTATGGCTACACCTTC. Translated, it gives CAISEGFRGANYGYTF.

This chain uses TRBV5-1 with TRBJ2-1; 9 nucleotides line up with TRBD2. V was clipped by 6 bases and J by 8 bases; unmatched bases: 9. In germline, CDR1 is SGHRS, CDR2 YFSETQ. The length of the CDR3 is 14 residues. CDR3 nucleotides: TGCGCCAGCAAATCAGCGGGAGGAATAGATGAGCAGTTCTTC. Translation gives CASKSAGGIDEQFF.

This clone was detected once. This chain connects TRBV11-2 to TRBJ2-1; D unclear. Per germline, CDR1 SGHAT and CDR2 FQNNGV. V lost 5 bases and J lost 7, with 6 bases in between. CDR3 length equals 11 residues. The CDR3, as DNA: TGTGCCAGCAGCCGTTCTAATGAGCAGTTCTTC. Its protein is CASSRSNEQFF.

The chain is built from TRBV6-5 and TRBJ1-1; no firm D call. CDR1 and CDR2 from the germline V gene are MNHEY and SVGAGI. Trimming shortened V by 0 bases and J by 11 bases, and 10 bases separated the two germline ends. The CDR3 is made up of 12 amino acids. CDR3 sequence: CASSYSGREAFF. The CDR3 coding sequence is TGTGCCAGCAGTTACTCCGGGAGGGAGGCTTTCTTT.

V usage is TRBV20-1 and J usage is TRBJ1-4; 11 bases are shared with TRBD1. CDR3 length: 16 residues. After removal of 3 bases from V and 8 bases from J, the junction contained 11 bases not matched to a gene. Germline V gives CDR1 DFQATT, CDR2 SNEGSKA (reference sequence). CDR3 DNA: TGCAGTGCTAGTATCTCTCTTCGGGACAGGGGGGAAAAACTGTTTTTT. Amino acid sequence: CSASISLRDRGEKLFF.

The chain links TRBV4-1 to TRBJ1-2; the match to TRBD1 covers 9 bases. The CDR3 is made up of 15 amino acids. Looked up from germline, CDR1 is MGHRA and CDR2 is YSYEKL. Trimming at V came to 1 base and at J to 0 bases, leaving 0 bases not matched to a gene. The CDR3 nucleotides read TGCGCCAGCAGCCAAGGACAGGGGGCTAACTATGGCTACACCTTC. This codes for CASSQGQGANYGYTF.

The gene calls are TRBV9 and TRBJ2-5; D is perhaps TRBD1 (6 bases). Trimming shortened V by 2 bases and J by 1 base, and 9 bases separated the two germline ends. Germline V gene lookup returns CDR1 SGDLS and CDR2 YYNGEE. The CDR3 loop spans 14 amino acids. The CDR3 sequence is CASSVGTFQETQYF. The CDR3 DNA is TGTGCCAGCAGCGTTGGGACATTCCAAGAGACCCAGTACTTC.

CDR3: CATSRDLTSGSTGYEQYF. The DNA for the CDR3 is TGTGCCACCAGCAGAGATCTGACTAGCGGGAGCACGGGTTACGAGCAGTACTTC. The chain joins TRBV15 to TRBJ2-7, with 12 bases matching TRBD2. Trimming took 0 bases from V and 4 from J; bases not matched to a gene: 10. This CDR3 is 18 amino acids long. In germline, CDR1 is LNHNV, CDR2 YYDKDF (reference sequence).

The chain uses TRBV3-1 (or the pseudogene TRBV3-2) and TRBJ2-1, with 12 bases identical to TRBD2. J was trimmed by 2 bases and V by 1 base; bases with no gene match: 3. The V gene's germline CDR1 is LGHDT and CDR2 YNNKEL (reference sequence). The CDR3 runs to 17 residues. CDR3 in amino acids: CASSQGLAGVPYNEQFF. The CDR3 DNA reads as TGTGCCAGCAGCCAAGGACTAGCGGGAGTTCCCTACAATGAGCAGTTCTTC.

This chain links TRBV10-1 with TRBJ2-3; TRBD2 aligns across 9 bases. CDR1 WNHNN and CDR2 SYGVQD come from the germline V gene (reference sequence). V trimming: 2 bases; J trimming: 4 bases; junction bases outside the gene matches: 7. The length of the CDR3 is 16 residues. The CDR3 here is CASSERRGGLADTQYF. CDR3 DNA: TGCGCCAGCAGTGAGAGGCGGGGGGGCCTCGCAGATACGCAGTATTTT.

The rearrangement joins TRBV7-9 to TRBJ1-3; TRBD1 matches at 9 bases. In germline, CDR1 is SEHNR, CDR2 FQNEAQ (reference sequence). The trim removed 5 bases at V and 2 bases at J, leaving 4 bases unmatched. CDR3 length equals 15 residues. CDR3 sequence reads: CASSHRDRAGNTIYF. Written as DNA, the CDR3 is TGTGCCAGCAGCCATCGGGACAGGGCTGGAAACACCATATATTTT.

The CDR3 DNA follows: TGTGCCAGCAGCCCCAGACTAGCAGAACGCTACGAGCAGTACTTC. This sequence encodes CASSPRLAERYEQYF. The chain recombines TRBV7-9 with TRBJ2-7; 7 bases align to TRBD2. CDR3 length: 15 residues. Germline CDR1 is SEHNR and CDR2 is FQNEAQ (reference sequence). Trimming at V came to 5 bases and at J to 3 bases, leaving 10 bases not matched to a gene.

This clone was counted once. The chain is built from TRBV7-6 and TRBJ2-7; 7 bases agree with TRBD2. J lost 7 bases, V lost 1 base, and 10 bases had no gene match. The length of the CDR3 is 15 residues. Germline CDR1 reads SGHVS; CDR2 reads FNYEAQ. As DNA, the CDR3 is TGTGCCAGCAGCTTAGAAGAGGGAGGGCCGGGAGAGCAGTACTTC. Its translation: CASSLEEGGPGEQYF.

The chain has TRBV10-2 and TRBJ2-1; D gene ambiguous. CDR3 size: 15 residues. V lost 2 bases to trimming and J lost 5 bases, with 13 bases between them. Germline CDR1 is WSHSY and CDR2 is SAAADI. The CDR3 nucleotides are TGCGCCAGCAGTGAGGTGAGATTTCGGGACAATGAGCAGTTCTTC. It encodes CASSEVRFRDNEQFF.

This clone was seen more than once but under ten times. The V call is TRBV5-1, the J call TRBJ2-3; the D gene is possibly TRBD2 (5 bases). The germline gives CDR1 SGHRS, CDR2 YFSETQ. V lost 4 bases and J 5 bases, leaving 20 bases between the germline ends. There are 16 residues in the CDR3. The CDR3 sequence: CASSGGSRSVVDTQYF. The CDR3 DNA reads TGCGCCAGCAGCGGCGGGTCTAGGAGTGTAGTAGATACGCAGTATTTT. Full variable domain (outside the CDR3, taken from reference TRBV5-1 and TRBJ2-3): KAGVTQTPRYLIKTRGQQVTLSCSPISGHRSVSWYQQTPGQGLQFLFEYFSETQRNKGNFPGRFSGRQFSNSRSEMNVSTLELGDSALYLCASSGGSRSVVDTQYFGPGTRLTVL.

In DNA form, the CDR3 reads TGTGCCAGCAGCGTAAACGGGGGGAGCTACAATGAGCAGTTCTTC. Encoded protein: CASSVNGGSYNEQFF. The rearrangement uses TRBV9 and TRBJ2-1; TRBD2 agrees at 7 bases. The CDR3 sequence is 15 residues long. From germline, CDR1 is SGDLS and CDR2 YYNGEE. V was pared by 1 base and J by 3 bases, with 4 bases of the junction left unmatched.

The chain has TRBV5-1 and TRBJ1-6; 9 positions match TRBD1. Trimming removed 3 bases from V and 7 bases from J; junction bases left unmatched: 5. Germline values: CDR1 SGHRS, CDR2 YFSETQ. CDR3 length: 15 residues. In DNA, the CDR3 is TGCGCCAGCAGCTCAGGGACAGGGCACAATTCACCCCTCCACTTT. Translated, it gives CASSSGTGHNSPLHF. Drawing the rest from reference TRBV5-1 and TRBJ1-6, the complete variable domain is KAGVTQTPRYLIKTRGQQVTLSCSPISGHRSVSWYQQTPGQGLQFLFEYFSETQRNKGNFPGRFSGRQFSNSRSEMNVSTLELGDSALYLCASSSGTGHNSPLHFGNGTRLTVT.

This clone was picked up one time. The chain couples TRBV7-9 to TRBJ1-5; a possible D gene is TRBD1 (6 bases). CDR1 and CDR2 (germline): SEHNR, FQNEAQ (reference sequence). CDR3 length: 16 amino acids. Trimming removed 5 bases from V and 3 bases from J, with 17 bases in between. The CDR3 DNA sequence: TGTGCCAGCAGCCTGACCGGGGGGCTCGTCAATCAGCCCCAGCATTTT. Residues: CASSLTGGLVNQPQHF. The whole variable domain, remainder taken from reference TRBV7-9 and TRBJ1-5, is DTGVSQNPRHKITKRGQNVTFRCDPISEHNRLYWYRQTLGQGPEFLTYFQNEAQLEKSRLLSDRFSAERPKGSFSTLEIQRTEQGDSAMYLCASSLTGGLVNQPQHFGDGTRLSIL.